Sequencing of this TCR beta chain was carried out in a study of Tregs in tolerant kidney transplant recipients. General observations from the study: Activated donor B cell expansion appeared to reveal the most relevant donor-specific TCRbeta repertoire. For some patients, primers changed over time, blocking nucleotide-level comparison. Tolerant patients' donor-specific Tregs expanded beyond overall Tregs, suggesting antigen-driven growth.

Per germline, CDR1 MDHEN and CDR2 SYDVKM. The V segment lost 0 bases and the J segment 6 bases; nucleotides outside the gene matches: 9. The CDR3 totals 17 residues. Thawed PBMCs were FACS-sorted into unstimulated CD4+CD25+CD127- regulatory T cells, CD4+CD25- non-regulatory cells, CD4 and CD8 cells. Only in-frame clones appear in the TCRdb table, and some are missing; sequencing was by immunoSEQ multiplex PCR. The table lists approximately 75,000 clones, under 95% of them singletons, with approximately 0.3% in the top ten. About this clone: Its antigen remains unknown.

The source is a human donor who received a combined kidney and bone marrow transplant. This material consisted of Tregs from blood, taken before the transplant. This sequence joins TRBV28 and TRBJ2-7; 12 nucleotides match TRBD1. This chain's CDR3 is CASSLWTLGQGACEQYF. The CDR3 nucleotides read TGTGCCAGCAGTTTATGGACTCTGGGACAGGGGGCCTGCGAGCAGTACTTC.